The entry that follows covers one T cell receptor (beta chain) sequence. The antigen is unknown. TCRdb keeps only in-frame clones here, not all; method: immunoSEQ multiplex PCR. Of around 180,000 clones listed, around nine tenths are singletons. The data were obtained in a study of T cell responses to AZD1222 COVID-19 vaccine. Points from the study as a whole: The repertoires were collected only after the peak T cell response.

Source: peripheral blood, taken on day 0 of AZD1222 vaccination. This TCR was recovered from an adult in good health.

For the CDR3, the DNA is TGCGCCAGCAGCTGGGACAGCTCCCTTGCAACTAATGAAAAACTGTTTTTT. It specifies CASSWDSSLATNEKLFF. The rearrangement links TRBV5-1 to TRBJ1-4, with 7 bases that match TRBD1. The germline gives CDR1 SGHRS, CDR2 YFSETQ. V gave up 3 bases and J gave up 0 bases; unmatched junction bases: 8. The CDR3 contains 17 residues.